This entry describes one T cell receptor beta chain. The antigen is unknown. The method was immunoSEQ multiplex PCR; TCRdb's version includes in-frame clones alone and lacks a portion of them. This table holds 80,000 to 100,000 clones, 65% to 90% found once. The sample belongs to a study of T cell responses to AZD1222 COVID-19 vaccine. Study-level findings and limits: The sample set comprised mostly white British donors with more females, and clonal diversity was possibly underestimated. AZD1222 recipients seropositive at baseline numbered only five to seven.

Germline CDR1 and CDR2: SGHAT and FQNNGV. The CDR3 has 12 amino acids. Trimming took 1 base from V and 11 from J, leaving 6 bases between them. The genes are TRBV11-2 and TRBJ1-6; the D is unclear. This sequence originates from an adult in good health. Specimen: peripheral blood, collected on day 0 of AZD1222 vaccination. Written as DNA, the CDR3 is TGTGCCAGCAGCTTAGGGGCGCCACCCCTCCACTTT. The encoded protein is CASSLGAPPLHF.